Listed here are 12 T cell receptor beta chains from one sample, sequenced in a study of response to subunit inactivated influenza vaccine (dated by TCRdb to about 2018). Preparation of the library involved RT-PCR. Instrument used: Illumina HiSeq 2500. The raw public reads went through TCRdb reprocessing: fastp at Q25, MiXCR clone calling, in-frame beta chains kept. Rows are unified per CDR3 protein, each entry keeping the most common DNA and genes. The sample profile shows almost 250,000 distinct CDR3 sequences; 12% of them were found once. Of the sample, about 8% is held by the ten largest clones. This specimen was non-naive T cells sorted from PBMCs, taken less than 15 days before vaccination. The sample's cell subset or site, from its label and the paper: memory T cell fraction. The receptors stem from a man aged 50 or older who received an inactivated influenza vaccine. Donor details come from another sample of the same person, matched by shared clones.

This sequence joins TRBV20-1 and TRBJ2-6; D possibly corresponds to TRBD1 (6 bases). Germline values: CDR1 DFQATT, CDR2 SNEGSKA (reference sequence). This CDR3 comprises 14 residues. V lost 4 bases and J 4 bases, leaving 11 bases between the germline ends. CDR3 loop: CSANQGPGANVLTF. In DNA form, the CDR3 reads TGCAGTGCTAACCAGGGGCCGGGGGCCAACGTCCTGACTTTC.

The chain couples TRBV5-1 to TRBJ1-6; tentative D call: TRBD1 (5 bases). The CDR3 is 17 amino acids. From germline, CDR1 is SGHRS and CDR2 YFSETQ. V was cut by 3 bases and J by 0 bases, with 13 bases left in between. The CDR3: CASSSEAGSSYNSPLHF. In nucleotides, the CDR3 is TGCGCCAGCAGCTCCGAGGCAGGGAGCTCCTATAATTCACCCCTCCACTTT.

This chain uses TRBV6-1 with TRBJ2-7, with 9 bases fitting TRBD1. V trimming: 7 bases; J trimming: 7 bases; junction bases outside the gene matches: 11. The germline V gene encodes CDR1 MNHNS and CDR2 SASEGT. CDR3 length equals 14 residues. Here the CDR3 DNA reads TGTGCCAGCACGCAGACAGGGGGGGTTTGGGAGCAGTACTTC. Its translation: CASTQTGGVWEQYF.

This sequence joins TRBV7-2 and TRBJ2-5; 11 positions agree with TRBD1. Germline CDR1 and CDR2: SGHTA and FQGNSA. V lost 5 bases to trimming and J lost 5 bases; unmatched junction nucleotides: 7. The CDR3 totals 15 residues. CDR3 in amino acids: CTSSTGQGVRETQYF. CDR3 coding DNA: TGTACCAGCAGCACGGGACAGGGGGTTCGGGAGACCCAGTACTTC.

The chain couples TRBV5-4 to TRBJ1-6, with D possibly being TRBD1 (5 bases). V gave up 1 base and J gave up 5 bases, with 10 bases separating them. This CDR3 has 15 residues. Germline V gene data show CDR1 as SGHNT and CDR2 as YYREEE (reference sequence). CDR3 sequence: CASSLWGRDNSPLHF. The CDR3 nucleotides are TGTGCCAGCAGCTTGTGGGGCAGAGATAATTCACCCCTCCACTTT.

The rearrangement uses TRBV25-1 and TRBJ2-1; TRBD1 matches at 10 bases. CDR1 MGHDK and CDR2 SYGVNS come from the germline V gene. The length of the CDR3 is 18 residues. With 3 bases clipped from V and 2 bases from J, the junction kept 10 bases outside the gene matches. CDR3 coding DNA: TGTGCCAGCAGTGATTTGACCACCGGGACAGGGGCCTACAATGAGCAGTTCTTC. Translated: CASSDLTTGTGAYNEQFF.

The sample holds many counts of this clonotype. This chain links TRBV7-2 with TRBJ2-7, with D possibly matching TRBD1 (5 bases). Germline V CDR1 and CDR2: SGHTA, FQGNSA. This CDR3 has 13 residues. V lost 2 bases, J lost 6 bases, and 11 bases lay in between. The CDR3 nucleotides are TGTGCCAGCAGCTTACAGGGTTTCCGCGAGCAGTACTTC. It codes for CASSLQGFREQYF.

This clonotype was seen many times. V is TRBV2 and J is TRBJ2-3; D tentatively fits TRBD1 or TRBD2 (5 bases each). Germline-derived CDR1 and CDR2 are SNHLY and FYNNEI. This CDR3 is built from 15 residues. The V end was cut by 6 bases, the J end by 0 bases, with 13 bases between. CDR3 residues: CASSQGAPSTDTQYF. The CDR3 DNA follows: TGTGCCAGCAGCCAGGGAGCACCGAGCACAGATACGCAGTATTTT.

J is TRBJ2-5 and V is TRBV7-9, with 10 nucleotides matching TRBD2. Germline CDR1 and CDR2: SEHNR and FQNEAQ (reference sequence). CDR3 size: 13 residues. Trimming cost V 7 bases and J 5 bases; bases outside gene matches: 4. CDR3 residues: CASKRGGGETQYF. The CDR3 bases are TGTGCCAGCAAGCGGGGGGGCGGCGAGACCCAGTACTTC.

V and J are TRBV12-3 or TRBV12-4 and TRBJ2-1; maybe TRBD2 (5 bases). Trimming left V 6 bases short and J 6 bases short, with 9 bases between. The CDR3 covers 12 residues. The CDR3 protein is CASRWEFNEQFF. Written as DNA, the CDR3 is TGTGCCAGCAGATGGGAGTTCAATGAGCAGTTCTTC.

This clonotype turned up a few times. This chain links TRBV4-2 with TRBJ2-3; weak D call: TRBD1 (6 bases). Germline values: CDR1 LGHNA, CDR2 YNFKEQ. V lost 4 bases, J lost 5 bases, and 16 bases lay in between. This CDR3 has 15 residues. The CDR3, as DNA: TGTGCCAGCAGCCCTGACAGGTACTCAGGAGATACGCAGTATTTT. Its translation is CASSPDRYSGDTQYF.

This clonotype was seen a few times. CDR3 DNA: TGCGCCAGCAGCCCGGTCGCGGGAAACATTCAGTACTTC. The encoded protein is CASSPVAGNIQYF. The chain couples TRBV5-1 to TRBJ2-4; D might be TRBD2 (5 bases). In germline, CDR1 is SGHRS, CDR2 YFSETQ. With 4 bases removed from V and 6 bases from J, the gap between germline ends came to 11 bases. This CDR3 is built from 13 residues.